This T cell receptor (beta chain) was recorded in a study of shared clonotypes between healthy human individuals. Study-wide findings and caveats: The researchers took only blood, and tissue repertoires probably look different. Clonotypes not shared had lower generation probabilities than those common to all four donors.

This clone was found a few times. Its antigen is unidentified. CDR1 is KGHSH, CDR2 LQKENI, per germline. V shed 1 base, J shed 11 bases, and the junction held 6 bases outside the gene matches. CDR3 length: 13 amino acids. Each subset's genomic DNA was shared equally among a number of immunoSEQ plates. Assay: immunoSEQ multiplex PCR; the TCRdb copy retains only in-frame clones and omits some. The repertoire consists of some 790,000 clones, with around 70% occurring once and the leading ten covering less than 2%. Sequenced material: memory CD4+ T cells sorted from blood. Subset given: CD45RA-negative fraction. The gene calls are TRBV18 and TRBJ1-1, with 8 bases identical to TRBD1. The origin of this receptor is a woman between 25 and 40 years old in good health. The CDR3 protein is CASSPLDRGEAFF. CDR3 sequence (DNA): TGTGCCAGCTCACCACTCGACAGGGGAGAGGCTTTCTTT.